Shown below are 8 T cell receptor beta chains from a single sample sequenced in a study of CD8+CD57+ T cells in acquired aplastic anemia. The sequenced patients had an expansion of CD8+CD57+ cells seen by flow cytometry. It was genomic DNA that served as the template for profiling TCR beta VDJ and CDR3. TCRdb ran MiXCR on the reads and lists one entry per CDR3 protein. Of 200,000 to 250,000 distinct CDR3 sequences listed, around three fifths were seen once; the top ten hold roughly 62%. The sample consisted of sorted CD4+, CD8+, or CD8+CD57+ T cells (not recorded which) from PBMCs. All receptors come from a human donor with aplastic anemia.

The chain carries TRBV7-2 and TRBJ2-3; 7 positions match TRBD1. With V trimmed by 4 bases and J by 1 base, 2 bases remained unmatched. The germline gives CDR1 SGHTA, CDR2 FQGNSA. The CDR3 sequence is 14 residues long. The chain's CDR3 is CASSYDRGTDTQYF. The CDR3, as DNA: TGTGCCAGCAGCTACGACAGGGGCACAGATACGCAGTATTTT. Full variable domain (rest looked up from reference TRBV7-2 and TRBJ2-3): GAGVSQSPSNKVTEKGKDVELRCDPISGHTALYWYRQSLGQGLEFLIYFQGNSAPDKSGLPSDRFSAERTGGSVSTLTIQRTQQEDSAVYLCASSYDRGTDTQYFGPGTRLTVL.

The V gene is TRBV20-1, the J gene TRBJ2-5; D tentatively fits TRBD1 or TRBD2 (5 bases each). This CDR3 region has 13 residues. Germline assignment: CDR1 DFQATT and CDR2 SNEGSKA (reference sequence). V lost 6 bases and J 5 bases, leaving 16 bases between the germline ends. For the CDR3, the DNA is TGCAGTGCCCTCCTGGGACGGGCTGAGACCCAGTACTTC. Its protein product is CSALLGRAETQYF.

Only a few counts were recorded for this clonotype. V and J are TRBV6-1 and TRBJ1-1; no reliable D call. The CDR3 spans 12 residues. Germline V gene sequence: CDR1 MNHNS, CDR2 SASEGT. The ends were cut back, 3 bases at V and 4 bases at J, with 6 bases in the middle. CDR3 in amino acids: CASSDGGTEAFF. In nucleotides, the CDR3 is TGTGCCAGCAGTGATGGTGGCACTGAAGCTTTCTTT.

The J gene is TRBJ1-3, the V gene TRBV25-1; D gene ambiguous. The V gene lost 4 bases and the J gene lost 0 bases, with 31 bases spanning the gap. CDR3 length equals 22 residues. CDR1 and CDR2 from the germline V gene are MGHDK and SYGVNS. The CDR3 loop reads CASSGNALLDRNLPYSGNTIYF. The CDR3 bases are TGTGCCAGCAGTGGGAACGCCCTCCTTGACCGGAACCTGCCTTACTCTGGAAACACCATATATTTT.

DNA for the CDR3: TGTGCCAGCAGCTTAGATCGGCGACTAGCGGGAGTGCGGGACAATGAGCAGTTCTTC. Translation: CASSLDRRLAGVRDNEQFF. The V call is TRBV11-2, the J call TRBJ2-1, with TRBD2 matching 12 bases. CDR1 SGHAT and CDR2 FQNNGV come from the germline V gene. V shed 0 bases and J 5 bases; nucleotides not matched to a gene: 11. CDR3 length: 19 residues.

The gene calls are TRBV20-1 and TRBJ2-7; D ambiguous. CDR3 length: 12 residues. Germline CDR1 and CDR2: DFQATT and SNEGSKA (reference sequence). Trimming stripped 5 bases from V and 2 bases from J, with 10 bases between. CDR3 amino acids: CSARSAAYEQYF. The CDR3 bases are TGCAGTGCTCGATCCGCAGCCTACGAGCAGTACTTC.

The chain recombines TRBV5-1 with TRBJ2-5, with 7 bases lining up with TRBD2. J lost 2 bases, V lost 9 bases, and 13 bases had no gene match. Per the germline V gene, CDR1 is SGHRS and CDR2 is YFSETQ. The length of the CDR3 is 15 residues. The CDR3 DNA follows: TGCGCCACAGGAACGTCGGGGGGACTACAAGAGACCCAGTACTTC. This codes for CATGTSGGLQETQYF.

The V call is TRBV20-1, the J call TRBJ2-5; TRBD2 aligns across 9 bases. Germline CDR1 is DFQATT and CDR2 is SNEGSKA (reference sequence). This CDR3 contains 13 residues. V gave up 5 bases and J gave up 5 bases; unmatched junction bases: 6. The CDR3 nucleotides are TGCAGTGCTCTAGCGGGGTTTAGGGAGACCCAGTACTTC. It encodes CSALAGFRETQYF.